This T cell receptor (beta chain) was captured by sequencing in a study of identifying expanded T cells in peripheral blood. Data came from immunoSEQ multiplex PCR; TCRdb stores just in-frame clones and leaves some out. The profile covers 70,000 to 100,000 clones, with 88% appearing a single time and 15% to 20% taken by the ten largest. Looked up from germline, CDR1 is SGHRS and CDR2 is YFSETQ. V shed 3 bases, J shed 3 bases, and the junction held 4 bases outside the gene matches. This CDR3 contains 16 residues. The sample consisted of blood. The sequence came from a person aged 18-70 years in good health. V is TRBV5-1 and J is TRBJ1-6; 9 nucleotides agree with TRBD1. CDR3 sequence: CASSWTGAGYNSPLHF. The CDR3 bases are TGCGCCAGCAGCTGGACAGGGGCCGGCTATAATTCACCCCTCCACTTT.